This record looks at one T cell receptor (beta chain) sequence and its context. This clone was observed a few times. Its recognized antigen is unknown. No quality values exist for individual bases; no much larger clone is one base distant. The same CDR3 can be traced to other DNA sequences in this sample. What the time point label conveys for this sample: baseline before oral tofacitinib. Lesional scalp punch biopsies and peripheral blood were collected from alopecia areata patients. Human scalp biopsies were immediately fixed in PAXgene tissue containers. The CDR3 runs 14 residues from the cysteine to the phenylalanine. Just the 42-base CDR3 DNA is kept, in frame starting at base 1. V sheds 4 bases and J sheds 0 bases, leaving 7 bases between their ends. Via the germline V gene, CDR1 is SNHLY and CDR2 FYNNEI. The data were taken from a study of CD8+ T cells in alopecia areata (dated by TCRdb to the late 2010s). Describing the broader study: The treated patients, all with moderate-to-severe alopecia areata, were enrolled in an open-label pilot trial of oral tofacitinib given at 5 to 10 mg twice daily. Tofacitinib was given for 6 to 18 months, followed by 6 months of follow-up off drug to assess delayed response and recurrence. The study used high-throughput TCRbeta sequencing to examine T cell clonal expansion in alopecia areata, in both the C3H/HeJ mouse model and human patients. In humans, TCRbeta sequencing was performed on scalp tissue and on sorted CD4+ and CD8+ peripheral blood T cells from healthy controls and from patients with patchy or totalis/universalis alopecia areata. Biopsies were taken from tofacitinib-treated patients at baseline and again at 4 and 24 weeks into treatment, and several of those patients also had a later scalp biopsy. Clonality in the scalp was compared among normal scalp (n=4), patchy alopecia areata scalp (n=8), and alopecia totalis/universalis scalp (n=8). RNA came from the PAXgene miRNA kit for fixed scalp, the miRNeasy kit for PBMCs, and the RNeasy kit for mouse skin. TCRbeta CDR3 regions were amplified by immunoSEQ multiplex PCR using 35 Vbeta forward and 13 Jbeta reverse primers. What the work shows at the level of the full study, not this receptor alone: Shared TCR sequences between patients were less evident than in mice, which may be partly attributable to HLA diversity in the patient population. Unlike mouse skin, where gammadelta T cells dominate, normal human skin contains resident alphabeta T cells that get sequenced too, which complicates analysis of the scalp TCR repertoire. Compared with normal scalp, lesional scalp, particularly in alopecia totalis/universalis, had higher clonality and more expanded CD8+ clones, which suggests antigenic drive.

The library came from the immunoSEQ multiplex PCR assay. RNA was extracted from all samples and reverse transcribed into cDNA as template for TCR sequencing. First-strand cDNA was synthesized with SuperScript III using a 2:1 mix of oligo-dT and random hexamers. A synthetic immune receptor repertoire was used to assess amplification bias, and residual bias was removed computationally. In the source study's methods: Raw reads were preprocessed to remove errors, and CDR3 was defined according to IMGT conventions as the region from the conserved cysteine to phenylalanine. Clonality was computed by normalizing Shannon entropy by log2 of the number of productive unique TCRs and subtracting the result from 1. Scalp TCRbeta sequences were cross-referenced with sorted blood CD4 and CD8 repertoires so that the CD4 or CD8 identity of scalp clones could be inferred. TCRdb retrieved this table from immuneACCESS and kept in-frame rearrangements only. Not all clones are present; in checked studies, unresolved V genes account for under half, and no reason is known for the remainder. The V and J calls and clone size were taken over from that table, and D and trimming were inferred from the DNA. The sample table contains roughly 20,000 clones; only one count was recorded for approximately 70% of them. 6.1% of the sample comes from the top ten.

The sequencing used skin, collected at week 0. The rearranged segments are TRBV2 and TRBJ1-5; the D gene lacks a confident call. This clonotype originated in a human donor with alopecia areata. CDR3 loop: CASSASISNQPQHF. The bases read TGTGCCAGCAGTGCGTCCATTAGCAATCAGCCCCAGCATTTT.